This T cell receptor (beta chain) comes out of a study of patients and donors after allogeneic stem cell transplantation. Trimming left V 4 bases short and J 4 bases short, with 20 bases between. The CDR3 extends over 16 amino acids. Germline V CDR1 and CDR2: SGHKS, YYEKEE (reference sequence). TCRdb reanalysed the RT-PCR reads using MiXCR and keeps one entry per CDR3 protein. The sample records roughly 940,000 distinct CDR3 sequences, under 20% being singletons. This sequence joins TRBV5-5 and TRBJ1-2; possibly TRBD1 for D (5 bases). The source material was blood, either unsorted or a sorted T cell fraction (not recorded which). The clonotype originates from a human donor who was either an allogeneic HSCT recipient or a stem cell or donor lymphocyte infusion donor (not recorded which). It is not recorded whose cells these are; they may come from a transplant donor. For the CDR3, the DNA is TGTGCCAGCAGCGACACCCCGGGACCGGCGATCTATGGCTACACCTTC. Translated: CASSDTPGPAIYGYTF. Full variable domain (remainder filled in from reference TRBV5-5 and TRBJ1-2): DAGVTQSPTHLIKTRGQQVTLRCSPISGHKSVSWYQQVLGQGPQFIFQYYEKEERGRGNFPDRFSARQFPNYSSELNVNALLLGDSALYLCASSDTPGPAIYGYTFGSGTRLTVV.